Each of the 22 T cell receptor beta chains below was sequenced from the same sample in a study of neurological immune-mediated disorders (dated by TCRdb to about 2019). Preparation of the library involved 5' RACE. The instrument was an Illumina HiSeq 2500. TCRdb trimmed public reads at Q25 via fastp, called clones via MiXCR and kept in-frame beta chains. CDR3 protein duplicates are merged, each entry listing the most common genes and DNA. For this sample there are tens of thousands of distinct CDR3 sequences; about 6% appear just once. Together, the top ten hold 0.55% to 0.6% of the sample. Material: CD4+ T cells from blood. The receptors were sampled from a middle-aged woman in good health.

This clonotype has ten or more counts. The chain uses TRBV12-3 or TRBV12-4 and TRBJ1-5; no clear D gene. V lost 3 bases and J lost 2, with 11 bases in between. The CDR3 length is 15 residues. CDR3 bases: TGTGCCAGCAGTTTCAGCTCAAGGGGCAATCAGCCCCAGCATTTT. Its protein product is CASSFSSRGNQPQHF.

This clonotype was seen many times. The J gene is TRBJ1-1, the V gene TRBV20-1, with D possibly matching TRBD1 (5 bases). The CDR3 spans 13 residues. Trimming pared 0 bases from V and 0 bases from J, leaving 5 bases between. Per germline, CDR1 DFQATT and CDR2 SNEGSKA (reference sequence). CDR3 residues: CSARDRVNTEAFF. The CDR3, as DNA: TGCAGTGCTAGAGACAGGGTGAACACTGAAGCTTTCTTT.

This clonotype was counted many times. The chain is built from TRBV12-3 or TRBV12-4 and TRBJ2-1, with 8 bases that match TRBD2. The CDR3 extends over 15 amino acids. V lost 3 bases to trimming and J lost 7 bases; unmatched junction nucleotides: 8. The CDR3 protein is CASSFNGGRINEQFF. DNA of the CDR3: TGTGCCAGCAGTTTTAATGGCGGGAGGATAAATGAGCAGTTCTTC.

This clonotype has at least ten counts. V is TRBV7-6 and J is TRBJ2-7; D not resolved. The CDR3 runs to 14 residues. Between the trimmed V and J ends, which lost 2 bases and 0 bases, there was a span of 8 bases. The germline gives CDR1 SGHVS, CDR2 FNYEAQ. CDR3 sequence: CASSLQPSSYEQYF. The CDR3 coding sequence is TGTGCCAGCAGCTTACAGCCGAGCTCCTACGAGCAGTACTTC.

The chain uses TRBV5-1 and TRBJ2-7, with 9 bases fitting TRBD1. The V and J ends lost 4 bases and 2 bases, in that order; junction bases with no gene match: 4. The CDR3 length is 14 residues. The germline V gene encodes CDR1 SGHRS and CDR2 YFSETQ. The CDR3 DNA reads TGCGCCAGCAGCCCGGGACAGGGCCCCTACGAGCAGTACTTC. Translation: CASSPGQGPYEQYF. The whole variable domain, remainder taken from reference TRBV5-1 and TRBJ2-7, is KAGVTQTPRYLIKTRGQQVTLSCSPISGHRSVSWYQQTPGQGLQFLFEYFSETQRNKGNFPGRFSGRQFSNSRSEMNVSTLELGDSALYLCASSPGQGPYEQYFGPGTRLTVT.

Many counts were recorded for this clonotype. This rearrangement joins TRBV20-1 to TRBJ2-4, with 11 bases fitting TRBD1. This CDR3 has 15 residues. V shed 6 bases, J shed 2 bases, and the junction held 6 bases outside the gene matches. CDR1 is DFQATT and CDR2 is SNEGSKA in the germline V gene (reference sequence). CDR3 sequence reads: CSASRDRGTKNIQYF. CDR3 coding DNA: TGCAGTGCGTCCCGGGACAGGGGGACCAAAAACATTCAGTACTTC.

Note on this clonotype: One end of the junction does not line up with germline, which may come from a read error. J is TRBJ2-6 and V is TRBV10-3, with D possibly TRBD1 on 6 matching bases. The germline V gene has CDR1 ENHRY and CDR2 SYGVKD. The CDR3 runs to 13 residues. The DNA of the CDR3 is TGTGCCACGCGGACAGATGGGACCAACGTCCCGACTTTC. Its protein product is CATRTDGTNVPTF.

There are many counts of this clonotype. The CDR3 DNA sequence: TGTGCCAGCAGTCCCTCGACAGGGACCTTAGCCAAAAACATTCAGTACTTC. It translates to CASSPSTGTLAKNIQYF. The chain has TRBV28 and TRBJ2-4, with 7 bases fitting TRBD1. The CDR3 is 17 amino acids. Trimming cost V 5 bases and J 0 bases; bases outside gene matches: 10. Per the germline V gene, CDR1 is MDHEN and CDR2 is SYDVKM.

This clonotype was counted many times. The V and J genes are TRBV7-6 and TRBJ2-1; 9 bases are a match to TRBD2. This CDR3 has 16 residues. Germline loops: CDR1 SGHVS, CDR2 FNYEAQ. After removal of 1 base from V and 6 bases from J, the junction contained 7 bases not matched to a gene. The CDR3 nucleotides are TGTGCCAGCAGCTTAGGCGGGGGGGGGCAGGGCAATGAGCAGTTCTTC. This gives the protein CASSLGGGGQGNEQFF.

At least ten counts were recorded for this clonotype. The V call is TRBV28, the J call TRBJ2-1; 8 bases line up with TRBD2. This CDR3 has 15 residues. Trimming at V came to 3 bases and at J to 9 bases, leaving 10 bases not matched to a gene. The germline gives CDR1 MDHEN, CDR2 SYDVKM. CDR3 coding DNA: TGTGCCAGCAGTTTCGAAACGGGAGGGTCCGTTGAGCAGTTCTTC. Its translation is CASSFETGGSVEQFF.

This clonotype was counted ten times or more. This chain joins TRBV5-1 and TRBJ1-5; 7 nucleotides agree with TRBD1. Trimming at V came to 2 bases and at J to 2 bases, leaving 13 bases not matched to a gene. CDR1 is SGHRS, CDR2 YFSETQ, per germline. The CDR3 is 18 amino acids. The CDR3, as DNA: TGCGCCAGCAGCTTAGCGCCAGGGGGGGGGGATCGCAATCAGCCCCAGCATTTT. It is translated as CASSLAPGGGDRNQPQHF.

This clonotype showed up many times. V is TRBV28 and J is TRBJ1-2, with TRBD1 as a possible D gene (6 bases). V was pared by 7 bases and J by 4 bases, with 16 bases between. The V gene's germline CDR1 is MDHEN and CDR2 SYDVKM. The CDR3 spans 14 residues. The CDR3 reads CASTPTGHRYGYTF. The CDR3, as DNA: TGTGCCAGCACCCCCACAGGGCATCGCTATGGCTACACCTTC.

The sample holds many counts of this clonotype. The chain uses TRBV24-1 and TRBJ2-1; 10 bases are a match to TRBD2. V was pared by 2 bases and J by 2 bases, with 5 bases of the junction left unmatched. CDR3 size: 17 residues. Per germline, CDR1 KGHDR and CDR2 SFDVKD. The CDR3 DNA reads as TGTGCCACCAGTGATTCTGCACTAGCGGGACCCTACAATGAGCAGTTCTTC. Its protein product is CATSDSALAGPYNEQFF.

This clonotype was recorded many times. The chain links TRBV28 to TRBJ1-5; 8 nucleotides agree with TRBD1. CDR3 size: 15 residues. CDR1 MDHEN and CDR2 SYDVKM come from the germline V gene. J gave up 5 bases and V 3 bases, and 6 bases lay outside the gene matches. This CDR3 reads CASSFGQGMDQPQHF. In DNA form, the CDR3 reads TGTGCCAGCAGTTTCGGACAGGGTATGGATCAGCCCCAGCATTTT.

In this sample, this clonotype turned up many times. The chain is built from TRBV7-8 and TRBJ1-1, with D uncertain. V was clipped by 8 bases and J by 3 bases, with 13 bases between them. Germline CDR1 and CDR2: SGHVS and FQNEAQ. CDR3 length equals 13 residues. This CDR3 reads CASSRERDTEAFF. For the CDR3, the DNA is TGTGCCAGCTCACGGGAGAGAGACACTGAAGCTTTCTTT.

The V call is TRBV19, the J call TRBJ1-1; D gene ambiguous. Germline V lookup: CDR1 LNHDA, CDR2 SQIVND (reference sequence). The CDR3 contains 14 residues. V gave up 3 bases and J gave up 1 base, with 9 bases separating them. The CDR3 DNA reads TGTGCCAGTAGTATCGTCCCGAGGAACACTGAAGCTTTCTTT. This codes for CASSIVPRNTEAFF.

This clonotype was recorded many times. The chain recombines TRBV7-2 with TRBJ1-1; tentatively, D is TRBD1 (6 bases). The CDR3 contains 15 residues. The V and J ends lost 5 bases and 3 bases respectively, with 16 bases between them. Germline CDR1 SGHTA, CDR2 FQGNSA. This CDR3 is CASSPGGGADTEAFF. The CDR3, as DNA: TGTGCCAGCAGCCCGGGGGGGGGGGCTGACACTGAAGCTTTCTTT.

This clonotype was seen many times. This chain joins TRBV5-1 and TRBJ2-7; D uncertain. Trimming stripped 3 bases from V and 3 bases from J, with 22 bases between. CDR3 length equals 17 residues. Germline CDR1 reads SGHRS; CDR2 reads YFSETQ. The CDR3 nucleotides are TGCGCCAGCAGCTCCTCCCTTCTGATAGGGAAGCACTACGAGCAGTACTTC. Translated: CASSSSLLIGKHYEQYF.

This clonotype has a count of ten or more. The chain has TRBV3-1 and TRBJ2-5; TRBD2 agrees at 7 bases. This CDR3 contains 14 residues. Germline V gives CDR1 LGHDT, CDR2 YNNKEL (reference sequence). With 4 bases clipped from V and 6 bases from J, the junction kept 8 bases outside the gene matches. Here the CDR3 DNA reads TGTGCCAGCAGCCCAAGACTAGCCGTGAAGACCCAGTACTTC. Translating gives CASSPRLAVKTQYF.

This clonotype was seen at least ten times. This chain links TRBV5-1 with TRBJ2-5; 8 bases are a match to TRBD1. The germline gives CDR1 SGHRS, CDR2 YFSETQ. This CDR3 has 19 residues. After removal of 0 bases from V and 2 bases from J, the junction contained 15 bases not matched to a gene. The CDR3 sequence: CASSLAARQGALRQETQYF. In DNA, the CDR3 is TGCGCCAGCAGCTTGGCCGCACGGCAGGGGGCTCTCCGGCAAGAGACCCAGTACTTC.

This clonotype has a count of ten or more. The genes are TRBV3-1 and TRBJ2-7; no reliable D call. Trimming left V 3 bases short and J 5 bases short, with 8 bases between. Germline V lookup: CDR1 LGHDT, CDR2 YNNKEL (reference sequence). This CDR3 region has 12 residues. The CDR3 DNA is TGTGCCAGCAGCCAGCAGGCTAACGAGCAGTACTTC. This encodes CASSQQANEQYF.

Details on this clonotype: Given a much more abundant clone one base away, this may be a read error. The rearrangement joins TRBV20-1 to TRBJ1-5; D is unresolved. This CDR3 contains 11 residues. Germline values: CDR1 DFQATT, CDR2 SNEGSKA (reference sequence). V lost 5 bases and J 11 bases, leaving 13 bases between the germline ends. CDR3: CSAEVEGAQHF. The CDR3 DNA reads as TGCAGTGCTGAAGTAGAGGGCGCCCAGCATTTT.